This T cell receptor (beta chain) is from a study of blood T cell repertoires in COVID-19 (dated by TCRdb to about 2020). General notes on the study: Samples covering the acute and convalescent phases of COVID-19 were provided by collaborators in the United States, Italy and Spain. A de-identified subject ID, COVID-19 status, age in years and sex were almost always included in the sample metadata. Samples came from the ongoing ImmuneRACE study (first 160 participants) plus 1,254 subjects from 6 global collaborators. Where HLA class I and class II types were available, the types were taken from metadata supplied by the sample provider, not from assay-based typing. The dataset comprised deeply sampled blood TCRbeta repertoires from subjects exposed to, actively infected with, or recovered from COVID-19. The prospective study material was composed of cDNA or gDNA derived from T cells, B-cell-depleted T cells, or PBMCs. The repertoires were made available in a free public database intended to serve as a resource for research on the immune response to SARS-CoV-2.

The research as a whole found: The amount of clinical and demographic metadata varied by source and participant and was provided uncurated.

TCRbeta CDR3 regions were amplified from genomic DNA by means of the immunoSEQ Assay, a bias-controlled multiplex PCR. Regarding the original processing steps: Nucleated cell counts per sample were estimated from amplification of reference gene primers within the assay. To quantify the absolute abundance of each unique TCRbeta CDR3 rearrangement, sequence reads were collapsed and filtered. Productive Simpson clonality was computed per sample as the square root of Simpson's diversity index over productive rearrangements. TCRdb stores this immuneACCESS table with in-frame sequences only. Part of the clones is absent; in the studies checked, under half of the shortfall reflects unresolved V genes, and no reason is known for the rest. V and J calls and clone size are those listed in that table; D and trimming were worked out from the DNA. Present in this sample are some 270,000 clones, more than 75% of which were seen just once. The ten largest clonotypes hold just under 9% of the sample.

The collaborating institutions used their own protocols to collect whole blood in K2EDTA tubes. Collaborator samples were shipped for TCRbeta analysis as frozen whole blood, isolated PBMCs, or DNA extracted from either sample type. Note on this clone: The antigen it binds to is not known. No base quality values were provided; no much bigger clone lies one nucleotide off.

For CDR1 and CDR2, the germline V gene lists MDHEN and SYDVKM. Including the terminal cysteine and phenylalanine, the CDR3 comprises 15 residues. Only the CDR3 DNA stays, 45 bases, in frame from base 1. V and J are trimmed by 5 bases and 1 base, and the gene matches miss 4 bases of the junction. The sequencing input was peripheral blood. This chain is built from TRBV28 and TRBJ2-5, and TRBD1 aligns with 10 junction nucleotides. The TCR originated in a man aged 40-49 years with active or convalescent COVID-19. The DNA sequence is TGTGCCAGCAGTCCTCGGACAGGGGGCCAAGAGACCCAGTACTTC. Translation gives CASSPRTGGQETQYF.